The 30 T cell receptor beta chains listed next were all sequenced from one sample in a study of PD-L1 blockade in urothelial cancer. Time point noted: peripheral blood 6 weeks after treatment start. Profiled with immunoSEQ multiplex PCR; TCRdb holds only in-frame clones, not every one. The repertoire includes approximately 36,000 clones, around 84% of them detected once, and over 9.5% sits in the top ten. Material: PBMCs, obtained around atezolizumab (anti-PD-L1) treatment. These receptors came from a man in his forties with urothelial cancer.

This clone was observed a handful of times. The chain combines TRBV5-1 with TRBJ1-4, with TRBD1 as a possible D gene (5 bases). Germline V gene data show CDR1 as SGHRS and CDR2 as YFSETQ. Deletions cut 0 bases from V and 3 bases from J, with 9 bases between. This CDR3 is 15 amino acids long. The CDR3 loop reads CASSLGQNSNEKLFF. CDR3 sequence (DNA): TGCGCCAGCAGCTTGGGACAGAATTCTAATGAAAAACTGTTTTTT.

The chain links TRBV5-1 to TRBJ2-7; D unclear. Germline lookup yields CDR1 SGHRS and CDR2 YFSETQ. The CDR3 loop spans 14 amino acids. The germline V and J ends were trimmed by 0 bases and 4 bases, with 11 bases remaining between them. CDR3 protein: CASSLDPQWYEQYF. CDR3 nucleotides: TGCGCCAGCAGCTTGGATCCCCAGTGGTACGAGCAGTACTTC.

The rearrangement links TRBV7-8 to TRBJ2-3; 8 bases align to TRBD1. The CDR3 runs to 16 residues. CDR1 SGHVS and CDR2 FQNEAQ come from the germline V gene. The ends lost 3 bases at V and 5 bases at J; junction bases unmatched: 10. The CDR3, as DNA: TGTGCCAGCAGCTTTGGTTACTCAGGGGGCGTAGATACGCAGTATTTT. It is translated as CASSFGYSGGVDTQYF.

The CDR3 sequence: CASSLVWDTILSNQPQHF. The CDR3 bases are TGTGCCAGCAGCTTAGTCTGGGACACTATTCTGAGCAATCAGCCCCAGCATTTT. The chain has TRBV7-3 and TRBJ1-5; tentative D call: TRBD1 (6 bases). Trimming removed 2 bases from V and 1 base from J, with 18 bases in between. Germline values: CDR1 SGHTA, CDR2 FQGTGA. This CDR3 spans 18 amino acids.

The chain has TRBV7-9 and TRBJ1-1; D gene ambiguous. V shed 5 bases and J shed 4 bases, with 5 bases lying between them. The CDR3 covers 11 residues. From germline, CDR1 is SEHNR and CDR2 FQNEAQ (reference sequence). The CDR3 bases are TGTGCCAGCAGCCCCGGCACTGAAGCTTTCTTT. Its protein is CASSPGTEAFF.

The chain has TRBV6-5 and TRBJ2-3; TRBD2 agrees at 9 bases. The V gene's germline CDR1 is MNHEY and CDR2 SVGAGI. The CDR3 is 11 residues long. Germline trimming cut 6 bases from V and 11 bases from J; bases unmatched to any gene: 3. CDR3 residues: CASSRSGRQYF. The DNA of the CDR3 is TGTGCCAGCAGCCGTAGCGGGAGGCAGTATTTT.

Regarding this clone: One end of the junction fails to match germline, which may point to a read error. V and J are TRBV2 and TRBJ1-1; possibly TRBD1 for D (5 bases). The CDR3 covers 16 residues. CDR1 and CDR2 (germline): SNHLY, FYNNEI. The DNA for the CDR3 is TGTGCCAGCAGTGATTTACAGGTCGTGGGGGGGACTGAAGCTCTCTTT. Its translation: CASSDLQVVGGTEALF.

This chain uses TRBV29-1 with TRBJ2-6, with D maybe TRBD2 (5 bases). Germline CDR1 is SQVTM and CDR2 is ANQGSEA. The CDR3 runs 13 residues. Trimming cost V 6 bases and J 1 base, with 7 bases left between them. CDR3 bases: TGCAGCGTCGGGAAGTCTGGGGCCAACGTCCTGACTTTC. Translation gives CSVGKSGANVLTF.

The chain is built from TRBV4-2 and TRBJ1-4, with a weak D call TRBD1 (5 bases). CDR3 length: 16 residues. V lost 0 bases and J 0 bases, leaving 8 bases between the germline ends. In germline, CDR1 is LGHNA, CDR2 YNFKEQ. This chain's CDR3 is CASSQEDRTTNEKLFF. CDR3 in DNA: TGTGCCAGCAGCCAAGAAGACAGAACAACTAATGAAAAACTGTTTTTT.

The CDR3 DNA follows: TGTGCCAGCAGCTCCAAGTTTGCGGGAGGGATCGCCTCCTACGAGCAGTACTTC. It specifies CASSSKFAGGIASYEQYF. The chain couples TRBV7-2 to TRBJ2-7; 9 bases fit TRBD2. With V trimmed by 4 bases and J by 0 bases, 13 bases remained unmatched. CDR3 length: 18 residues. Looked up from germline, CDR1 is SGHTA and CDR2 is FQGNSA.

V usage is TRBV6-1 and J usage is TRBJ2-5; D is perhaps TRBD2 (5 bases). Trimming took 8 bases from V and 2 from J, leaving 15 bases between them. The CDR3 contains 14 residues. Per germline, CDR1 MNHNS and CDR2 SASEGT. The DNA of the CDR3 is TGTGCCAGCTCGTCCGGGATCATACAAGAGACCCAGTACTTC. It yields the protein CASSSGIIQETQYF.

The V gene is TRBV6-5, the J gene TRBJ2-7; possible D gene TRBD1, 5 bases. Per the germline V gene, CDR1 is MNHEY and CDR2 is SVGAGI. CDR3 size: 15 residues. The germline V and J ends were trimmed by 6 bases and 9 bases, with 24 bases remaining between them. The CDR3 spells CASSTKTASLRGQYF. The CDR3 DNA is TGTGCCAGCAGCACCAAGACAGCCAGCCTACGAGGGCAGTACTTC.

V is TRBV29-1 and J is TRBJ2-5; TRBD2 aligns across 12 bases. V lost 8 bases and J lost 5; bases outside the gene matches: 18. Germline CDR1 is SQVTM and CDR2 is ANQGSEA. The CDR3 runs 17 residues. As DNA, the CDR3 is TGCAGCCTTGTCGGTTTAAGACTAGCGGGAGAGATGGAGACCCAGTACTTC. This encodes CSLVGLRLAGEMETQYF.

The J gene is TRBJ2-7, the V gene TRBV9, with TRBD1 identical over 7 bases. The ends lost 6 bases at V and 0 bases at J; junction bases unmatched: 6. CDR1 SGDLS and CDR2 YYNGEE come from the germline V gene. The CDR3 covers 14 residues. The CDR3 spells CASNRGTSSYEQYF. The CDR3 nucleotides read TGTGCCAGCAACAGGGGTACGAGCTCCTACGAGCAGTACTTC. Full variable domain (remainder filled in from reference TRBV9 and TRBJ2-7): DSGVTQTPKHLITATGQRVTLRCSPRSGDLSVYWYQQSLDQGLQFLIQYYNGEERAKGNILERFSAQQFPDLHSELNLSSLELGDSALYFCASNRGTSSYEQYFGPGTRLTVT.

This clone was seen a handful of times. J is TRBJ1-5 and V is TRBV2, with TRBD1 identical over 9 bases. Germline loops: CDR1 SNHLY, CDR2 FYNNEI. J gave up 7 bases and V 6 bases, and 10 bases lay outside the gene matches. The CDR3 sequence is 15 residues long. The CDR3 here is CASSANRGLRQPQHF. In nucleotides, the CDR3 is TGTGCCAGCAGCGCCAACAGGGGGCTAAGACAGCCCCAGCATTTT.

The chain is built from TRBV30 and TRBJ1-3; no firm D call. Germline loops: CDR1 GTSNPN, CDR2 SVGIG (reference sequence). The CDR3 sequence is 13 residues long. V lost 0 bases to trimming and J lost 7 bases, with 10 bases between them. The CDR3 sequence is CAWSVERTNTIYF. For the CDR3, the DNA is TGTGCCTGGAGTGTAGAGAGAACGAACACCATATATTTT. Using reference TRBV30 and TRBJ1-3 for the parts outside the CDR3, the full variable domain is SQTIHQWPATLVQPVGSPLSLECTVEGTSNPNLYWYRQAAGRGLQLLFYSVGIGQISSEVPQNLSASRPQDRQFILSSKKLLLSDSGFYLCAWSVERTNTIYFGEGSWLTVV.

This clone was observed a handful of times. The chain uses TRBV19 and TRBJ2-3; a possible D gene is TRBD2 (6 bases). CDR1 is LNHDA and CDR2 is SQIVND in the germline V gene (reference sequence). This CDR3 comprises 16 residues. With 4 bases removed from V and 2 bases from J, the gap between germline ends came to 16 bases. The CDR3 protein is CASSRDSGRNTDTQYF. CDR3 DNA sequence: TGTGCCAGTAGTAGAGATAGCGGCCGAAACACAGATACGCAGTATTTT. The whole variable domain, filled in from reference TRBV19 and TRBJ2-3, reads DGGITQSPKYLFRKEGQNVTLSCEQNLNHDAMYWYRQDPGQGLRLIYYSQIVNDFQKGDIAEGYSVSREKKESFPLTVTSAQKNPTAFYLCASSRDSGRNTDTQYFGPGTRLTVL.

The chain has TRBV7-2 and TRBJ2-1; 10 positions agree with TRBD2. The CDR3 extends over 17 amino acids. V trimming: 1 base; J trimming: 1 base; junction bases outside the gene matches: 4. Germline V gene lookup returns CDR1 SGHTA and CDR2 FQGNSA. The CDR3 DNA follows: TGTGCCAGCAGCTTAGGCAGCGGGAGGGGATCCTACAATGAGCAGTTCTTC. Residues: CASSLGSGRGSYNEQFF.

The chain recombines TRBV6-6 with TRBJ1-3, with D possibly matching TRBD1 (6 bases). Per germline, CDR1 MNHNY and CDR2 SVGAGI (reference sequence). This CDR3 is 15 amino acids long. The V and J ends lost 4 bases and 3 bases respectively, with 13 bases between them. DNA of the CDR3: TGTGCCAGCAGTTTAACAGGGTCTGTTGGAAACACCATATATTTT. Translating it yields CASSLTGSVGNTIYF.

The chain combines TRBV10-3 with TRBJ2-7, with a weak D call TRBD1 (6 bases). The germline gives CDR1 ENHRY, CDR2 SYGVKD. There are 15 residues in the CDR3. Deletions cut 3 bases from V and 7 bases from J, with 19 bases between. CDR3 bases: TGTGCCATCAGTGATGCGACAGGTCAAACGGGTGAGCAGTACTTC. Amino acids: CAISDATGQTGEQYF.

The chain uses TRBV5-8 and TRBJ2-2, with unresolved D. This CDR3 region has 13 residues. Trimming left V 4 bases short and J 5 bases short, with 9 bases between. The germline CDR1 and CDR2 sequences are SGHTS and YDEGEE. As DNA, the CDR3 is TGTGCCAGCAGCCTCCCGCGTACCGGGGAGCTGTTTTTT. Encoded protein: CASSLPRTGELFF.

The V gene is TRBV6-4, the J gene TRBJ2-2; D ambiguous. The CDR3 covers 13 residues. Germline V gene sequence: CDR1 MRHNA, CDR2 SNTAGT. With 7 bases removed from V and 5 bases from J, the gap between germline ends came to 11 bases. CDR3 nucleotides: TGTGCCAGCACCAACAGTCGGACCGGGGAGCTGTTTTTT. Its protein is CASTNSRTGELFF.

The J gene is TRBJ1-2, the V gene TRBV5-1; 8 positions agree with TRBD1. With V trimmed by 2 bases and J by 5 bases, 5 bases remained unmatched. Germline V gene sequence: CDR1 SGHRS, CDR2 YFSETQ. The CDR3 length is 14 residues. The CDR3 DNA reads TGCGCCAGCAGCTTCGGGACAGGACCGTATGGCTACACCTTC. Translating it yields CASSFGTGPYGYTF.

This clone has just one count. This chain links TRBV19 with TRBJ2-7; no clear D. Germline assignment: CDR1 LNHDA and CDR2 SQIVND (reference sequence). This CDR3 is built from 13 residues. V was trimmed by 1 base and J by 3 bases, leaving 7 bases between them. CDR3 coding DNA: TGTGCCAGTAGTATAGTGAACAGCTACGAGCAGTACTTC. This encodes CASSIVNSYEQYF.

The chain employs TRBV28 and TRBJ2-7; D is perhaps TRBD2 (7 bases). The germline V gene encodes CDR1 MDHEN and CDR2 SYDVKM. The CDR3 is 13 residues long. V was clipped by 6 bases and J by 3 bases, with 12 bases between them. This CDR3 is CASRKGGVYEQYF. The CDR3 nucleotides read TGTGCCAGCAGAAAAGGGGGGGTCTACGAGCAGTACTTC.

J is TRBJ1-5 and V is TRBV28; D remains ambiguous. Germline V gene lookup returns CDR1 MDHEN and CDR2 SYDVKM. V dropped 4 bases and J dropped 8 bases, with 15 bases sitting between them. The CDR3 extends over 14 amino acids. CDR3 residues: CASSSYPYREPQHF. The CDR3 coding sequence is TGTGCCAGCAGTTCGTACCCCTACCGGGAGCCCCAGCATTTT.

CDR3 nucleotides: TGTGCCAGCGGACCGGGCTCAGGGGCCTACGAGCAGTACTTC. Translating it yields CASGPGSGAYEQYF. The chain couples TRBV13 to TRBJ2-7, with a weak D call TRBD1 (6 bases). Per the germline V gene, CDR1 is PRHDT and CDR2 is FYEKMQ (reference sequence). V was shortened by 8 bases and J by 2 bases, with 16 bases between the two germline ends. The length of the CDR3 is 14 residues. Supplemented by reference TRBV13 and TRBJ2-7, the full variable domain reads AAGVIQSPRHLIKEKRETATLKCYPIPRHDTVYWYQQGPGQDPQFLISFYEKMQSDKGSIPDRFSAQQFSDYHSELNMSSLELGDSALYFCASGPGSGAYEQYFGPGTRLTVT.

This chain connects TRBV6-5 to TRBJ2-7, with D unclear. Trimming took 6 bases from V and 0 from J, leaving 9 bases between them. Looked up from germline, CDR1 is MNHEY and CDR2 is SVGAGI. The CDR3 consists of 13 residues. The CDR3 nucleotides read TGTGCCAGCAGCCGCGCACCCTCCTACGAGCAGTACTTC. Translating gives CASSRAPSYEQYF.

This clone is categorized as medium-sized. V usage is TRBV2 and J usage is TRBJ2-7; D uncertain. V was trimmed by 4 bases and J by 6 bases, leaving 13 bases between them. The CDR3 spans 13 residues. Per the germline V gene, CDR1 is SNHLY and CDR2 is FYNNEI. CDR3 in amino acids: CASSAEQPSEQYF. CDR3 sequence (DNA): TGTGCCAGCAGTGCTGAACAACCCAGCGAGCAGTACTTC.

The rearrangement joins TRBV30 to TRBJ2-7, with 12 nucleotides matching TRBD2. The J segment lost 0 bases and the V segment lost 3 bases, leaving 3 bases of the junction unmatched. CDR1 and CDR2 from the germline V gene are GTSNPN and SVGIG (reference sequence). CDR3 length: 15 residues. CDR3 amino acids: CAWRGLAGNSYEQYF. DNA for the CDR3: TGTGCCTGGAGAGGACTAGCGGGAAACTCCTACGAGCAGTACTTC. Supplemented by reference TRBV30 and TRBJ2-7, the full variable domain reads SQTIHQWPATLVQPVGSPLSLECTVEGTSNPNLYWYRQAAGRGLQLLFYSVGIGQISSEVPQNLSASRPQDRQFILSSKKLLLSDSGFYLCAWRGLAGNSYEQYFGPGTRLTVT.